This section outlines one T cell receptor (beta chain) sequence together with its context. Its antigen is unidentified. This record belongs to a study of OX40 agonist ivuxolimab in advanced cancers. Background on the study: The patients received agonistic anti-OX40 (CD134) antibody ivuxolimab. Three patients, one with hepatocellular carcinoma and two with cutaneous melanoma, achieved partial responses.

Clones were read by immunoSEQ multiplex PCR, and TCRdb kept only the in-frame ones, dropping some. In the table there are 60,000 to 75,000 clones, nearly 90% of which are singletons. Study results and caveats: People who partly responded at 0.1-3.0 mg/kg had some of the least clonal expansion seen. Relative to CD4+ cells, CD8+ T cells on average had more expanded clones.

V was pared by 4 bases and J by 0 bases, with 9 bases of the junction left unmatched. CDR3 length: 16 amino acids. Germline values: CDR1 LNHDA, CDR2 SQIVND (reference sequence). The rearrangement joins TRBV19 to TRBJ2-7, with 7 bases identical to TRBD1. Sequenced here: CD4+ or CD8+ T cells sorted from blood, sampled in a trial of the OX40 agonist ivuxolimab. This clonotype originated in an adult with an advanced solid tumor such as melanoma, head and neck, liver or kidney cancer. CDR3 in amino acids: CASSRQGSPSSYEQYF. The CDR3 bases are TGTGCCAGTAGTAGACAGGGCAGTCCGAGCTCCTACGAGCAGTACTTC.